The rows below give T cell receptor beta chains drawn from one sample of a study of OX40 agonist ivuxolimab in advanced cancers. Generated by immunoSEQ multiplex PCR, the TCRdb table keeps only in-frame clones and is missing some. This sample has about 57,000 clones, with approximately 86% found just once. Sample: CD4+ or CD8+ T cells sorted from blood, taken in a trial of the OX40 agonist ivuxolimab. These TCRs come from an adult with an advanced solid tumor such as melanoma, head and neck, liver or kidney cancer. Both conserved end residues are part of each CDR3. Each record gives: D gene, clone size, V gene, J gene, CDR3 DNA, CDR3 protein. D genes are given only for firm matches. Some rows mark clone size as missing; the rest say once, few, many or name a class of expanded clone.

d_gene: TRBD1
abundance: NA
v_gene: TRBV19
j_gene: TRBJ1-6
CDR3nt: TGTGCCAGTAGCCGAGTACAGGGGAAAGCTTCACCCCTCCACTTT
CDR3aa: CASSRVQGKASPLHF

d_gene: TRBD1
abundance: NA
v_gene: TRBV7-9
j_gene: TRBJ2-3
CDR3nt: TGTGCCAGCAGCTACGCCCGAGACAGGGGGCTGGGCACAGATACGCAGTATTTT
CDR3aa: CASSYARDRGLGTDTQYF

d_gene: NA
abundance: NA
v_gene: TRBV30
j_gene: TRBJ2-1
CDR3nt: TGTGCCTGGAGCAGATACGGGACGCGGCCAGAGCAGTTCTTC
CDR3aa: CAWSRYGTRPEQFF

d_gene: NA
abundance: NA
v_gene: TRBV5-4
j_gene: TRBJ2-7
CDR3nt: TGTGCCAGCAGCTTGGGTAGCAGCTACTCCTACGAGCAGTACTTC
CDR3aa: CASSLGSSYSYEQYF

d_gene: NA
abundance: once
v_gene: TRBV7-6
j_gene: TRBJ1-5
CDR3nt: TGTGCCAGCAGCTTAGGGGGGCCCCAGCCCCAGCATTTT
CDR3aa: CASSLGGPQPQHF

d_gene: NA
abundance: NA
v_gene: TRBV7-9
j_gene: TRBJ2-3
CDR3nt: TGTGCCAGCAGCTTAGAGTCGGGAGCAGATACGCAGTATTTT
CDR3aa: CASSLESGADTQYF

d_gene: NA
abundance: NA
v_gene: TRBV19
j_gene: TRBJ1-2
CDR3nt: TGTGCCAGTAGTATCCCCTTCGGCTATGGCTACACCTTC
CDR3aa: CASSIPFGYGYTF

d_gene: TRBD1
abundance: NA
v_gene: TRBV18
j_gene: TRBJ2-7
CDR3nt: TGTGCCAGCTCACCGGGACAGGTTGAGTACTTC
CDR3aa: CASSPGQVEYF

d_gene: NA
abundance: NA
v_gene: TRBV30
j_gene: TRBJ1-3
CDR3nt: TGTGCCTGGAGTGCGGGCTCTGGAAACACCATATATTTT
CDR3aa: CAWSAGSGNTIYF

d_gene: NA
abundance: once
v_gene: TRBV6-5
j_gene: TRBJ1-2
CDR3nt: TGTGCCAGCAGTTTCACCGGACGCCGCCTTTATGGCTACACCTTC
CDR3aa: CASSFTGRRLYGYTF

d_gene: NA
abundance: NA
v_gene: TRBV23-1
j_gene: TRBJ1-3
CDR3nt: TGCGCCAGCAGTCAACGGGGGCTCCCTGGAAACACCATATATTTT
CDR3aa: CASSQRGLPGNTIYF

d_gene: TRBD1
abundance: NA
v_gene: TRBV29-1
j_gene: TRBJ2-2
CDR3nt: TGCAGCGTCGGACAGGGAGCCGGGGAGCTGTTTTTT
CDR3aa: CSVGQGAGELFF

d_gene: TRBD1
abundance: many
v_gene: TRBV19
j_gene: TRBJ2-2
CDR3nt: TGTGCCAGTAGTGCGGGACAGGGGGCTGGTACCGGGGAGCTGTTTTTT
CDR3aa: CASSAGQGAGTGELFF

d_gene: NA
abundance: NA
v_gene: TRBV2
j_gene: TRBJ2-7
CDR3nt: TGTGCCAGCAGTGAAATTACGGATCCCTACGAGCAGTACTTC
CDR3aa: CASSEITDPYEQYF

d_gene: NA
abundance: NA
v_gene: TRBV30
j_gene: TRBJ2-7
CDR3nt: TGTGCCTGGAGCCCCGGGGCAGGCTACGAGCAGTACTTC
CDR3aa: CAWSPGAGYEQYF

d_gene: TRBD2
abundance: NA
v_gene: TRBV28
j_gene: TRBJ2-3
CDR3nt: TGTGCCAGCAGGCGACTAGCGGGAGCTGATACGCAGTATTTT
CDR3aa: CASRRLAGADTQYF

d_gene: NA
abundance: NA
v_gene: TRBV19
j_gene: TRBJ1-5
CDR3nt: TGTGCCAGTAGTCCCGGGACACACCGCAATCAGCCCCAGCATTTT
CDR3aa: CASSPGTHRNQPQHF

d_gene: NA
abundance: NA
v_gene: TRBV19
j_gene: TRBJ2-2
CDR3nt: TGTGCCAGTAGTTTGGCCCCACGGGGCACCGGGGAGCTGTTTTTT
CDR3aa: CASSLAPRGTGELFF

d_gene: NA
abundance: NA
v_gene: TRBV9
j_gene: TRBJ2-3
CDR3nt: TGTGCCACCTCATACGGGGGTGCAGATACGCAGTATTTT
CDR3aa: CATSYGGADTQYF

d_gene: NA
abundance: NA
v_gene: TRBV20-1
j_gene: TRBJ1-3
CDR3nt: TGCAGTGCTAGGTGGGGAAACACCATATATTTT
CDR3aa: CSARWGNTIYF

d_gene: NA
abundance: NA
v_gene: TRBV6-5
j_gene: TRBJ1-1
CDR3nt: TGTGCCAGCAGTCTGGGGCCACAAGCTTTCTTT
CDR3aa: CASSLGPQAFF

d_gene: NA
abundance: once
v_gene: TRBV19
j_gene: TRBJ1-2
CDR3nt: TGTGCCAGTAGTATTTGGGCAGATGGCTACACCTTC
CDR3aa: CASSIWADGYTF

d_gene: TRBD1
abundance: once
v_gene: TRBV6-6
j_gene: TRBJ1-1
CDR3nt: TGTGCCAGCAGTTACTCGAAACAGGGGCTTGAAGCTTTCTTT
CDR3aa: CASSYSKQGLEAFF

d_gene: TRBD2
abundance: once
v_gene: TRBV4-2
j_gene: TRBJ2-3
CDR3nt: TGTGCCAGCAGCCTGGGCGGGAGTAGCACAGATACGCAGTATTTT
CDR3aa: CASSLGGSSTDTQYF

d_gene: TRBD2
abundance: NA
v_gene: TRBV11-2
j_gene: TRBJ2-2
CDR3nt: TGTGCCAGCAGCTTAGTGCCTAGCGGGAGTTCCGCCGGGGAGCTGTTTTTT
CDR3aa: CASSLVPSGSSAGELFF

d_gene: NA
abundance: NA
v_gene: TRBV11-2
j_gene: TRBJ2-3
CDR3nt: TGTGCCAGCAGCCTGACCACCTCAGATACGCAGTATTTT
CDR3aa: CASSLTTSDTQYF

d_gene: NA
abundance: many
v_gene: TRBV7-9
j_gene: TRBJ1-3
CDR3nt: TGTGCCAGCAGCTTCGGACTAGGGGCCTCCGTAAACACCATATATTTT
CDR3aa: CASSFGLGASVNTIYF

d_gene: NA
abundance: NA
v_gene: TRBV5-1
j_gene: TRBJ2-7
CDR3nt: TGCGCCAGCAGCAAGGACGACAGGACCTACGAGCAGTACTTC
CDR3aa: CASSKDDRTYEQYF

d_gene: TRBD1
abundance: once
v_gene: TRBV25-1
j_gene: TRBJ1-3
CDR3nt: TGTGCCAGCGCGGGGACAGCTACTGGAAACACCATATATTTT
CDR3aa: CASAGTATGNTIYF

d_gene: NA
abundance: NA
v_gene: TRBV7-8
j_gene: TRBJ2-1
CDR3nt: TGTGCCAGCAGCCGACAGGCGGCTTACAATGAGCAGTTCTTC
CDR3aa: CASSRQAAYNEQFF

d_gene: NA
abundance: NA
v_gene: TRBV15
j_gene: TRBJ1-5
CDR3nt: TGTGCCACCAGCAGAGATCCCGGACAGAATCAGCCCCAGCATTTT
CDR3aa: CATSRDPGQNQPQHF

d_gene: NA
abundance: NA
v_gene: TRBV5-1
j_gene: TRBJ2-6
CDR3nt: TGCGCCAGCAGCTTGGGACAGAGCTCTGGGGCCAACGTCCTGACTTTC
CDR3aa: CASSLGQSSGANVLTF

d_gene: NA
abundance: NA
v_gene: TRBV6-5
j_gene: TRBJ2-7
CDR3nt: TGTGCCAGCAGTAGAAGAGGTAGTCTCGTGAACGAGCAGTACTTC
CDR3aa: CASSRRGSLVNEQYF

d_gene: NA
abundance: once
v_gene: TRBV18
j_gene: TRBJ1-5
CDR3nt: TGTGCCAGCTCACTCAACCCCGTCGGACGGTTTAGCAATCAGCCCCAGCATTTT
CDR3aa: CASSLNPVGRFSNQPQHF

d_gene: NA
abundance: once
v_gene: TRBV7-3
j_gene: TRBJ1-1
CDR3nt: TGTGCCAGCAGCGTGGACGCGAGGACTGAAGCTTTCTTT
CDR3aa: CASSVDARTEAFF

d_gene: NA
abundance: NA
v_gene: TRBV6-5
j_gene: TRBJ2-7
CDR3nt: TGTGCCAGCAGTTACGGGATTCCCGGCTCCTACGAGCAGTACTTC
CDR3aa: CASSYGIPGSYEQYF

d_gene: NA
abundance: NA
v_gene: TRBV5-1
j_gene: TRBJ1-2
CDR3nt: TGCGCCAGCAGCGACAGAAACTTGGAATATGGCTACACCTTC
CDR3aa: CASSDRNLEYGYTF

d_gene: NA
abundance: NA
v_gene: TRBV11-3
j_gene: TRBJ1-5
CDR3nt: TGTGCCAGCAGCTTAAGGAGCAATCAGCCCCAGCATTTT
CDR3aa: CASSLRSNQPQHF

d_gene: TRBD1
abundance: once
v_gene: TRBV19
j_gene: TRBJ1-1
CDR3nt: TGTGCCAGTAGTACCAGGACAGGGACCGGGAACACTGAAGCTTTCTTT
CDR3aa: CASSTRTGTGNTEAFF

d_gene: NA
abundance: NA
v_gene: TRBV7-2
j_gene: TRBJ2-7
CDR3nt: TGTGCCAGCAGCTTAGAGGAGGGGTCTGGCTACGAGCAGTACTTC
CDR3aa: CASSLEEGSGYEQYF

d_gene: TRBD2
abundance: NA
v_gene: TRBV9
j_gene: TRBJ2-1
CDR3nt: TGTGCCAGCAGCGTAGTAGCTAGCGGGACCAATGAGCAGTTCTTC
CDR3aa: CASSVVASGTNEQFF

d_gene: NA
abundance: medium-sized
v_gene: TRBV6-1
j_gene: TRBJ1-2
CDR3nt: TGTGCCAGCAGTGTCGGGACAAACTATGGCTACACCTTC
CDR3aa: CASSVGTNYGYTF

d_gene: NA
abundance: NA
v_gene: TRBV7-2
j_gene: TRBJ2-7
CDR3nt: TGTGCCAGCAGCTTACGTTTCTACGAGCAGTACTTC
CDR3aa: CASSLRFYEQYF

d_gene: NA
abundance: NA
v_gene: TRBV2
j_gene: TRBJ2-7
CDR3nt: TGTGCCAGCAGTGATACAGGGCCATCCTACGAGCAGTACTTC
CDR3aa: CASSDTGPSYEQYF

d_gene: TRBD2
abundance: NA
v_gene: TRBV7-6
j_gene: TRBJ2-2
CDR3nt: TGTGCCAGCAGTCCCAGCGGGAGTCACACCGGGGAGCTGTTTTTT
CDR3aa: CASSPSGSHTGELFF

d_gene: TRBD1
abundance: NA
v_gene: TRBV10-3
j_gene: TRBJ1-1
CDR3nt: TGTGCCATCAGTGAGACGGACAGGAGGAACACTGAAGCTTTCTTT
CDR3aa: CAISETDRRNTEAFF

d_gene: TRBD2
abundance: NA
v_gene: TRBV9
j_gene: TRBJ2-7
CDR3nt: TGTGCCAGCAGCGTAGGGGCGGGAGGGCCGGTCGAGCAGTACTTC
CDR3aa: CASSVGAGGPVEQYF

d_gene: TRBD2
abundance: NA
v_gene: TRBV5-1
j_gene: TRBJ2-7
CDR3nt: TGCGCCAGCAGCTTGGCCGGGCTAGCGGGAAATCTGAAAAACGAGCAGTACTTC
CDR3aa: CASSLAGLAGNLKNEQYF